The rows below give T cell receptor beta chains drawn from one sample of a study of early T cells in non-severe SARS-CoV-2 infection. TCRdb used MiXCR to reprocess the 5' RACE reads, holding one entry per CDR3 protein. The sample carries about 130,000 distinct CDR3 sequences, under 15% recorded once. Sequenced: whole blood. Receptors were obtained from an adult who was a healthcare worker with PCR-confirmed SARS-CoV-2 infection or an uninfected control (not recorded which). Both conserved end residues are part of each CDR3. D genes are given only for firm matches. Rows give clone size only sometimes, using once, few, many, or a class for an expanded clone.

j_call | v_call | d_call | clone_size | cdr3_nt | cdr3_aa
TRBJ2-2 | TRBV7-3 | . | few | TGTGCCAGCAGAATCGGGACACCAAACACCGGGGAGCTGTTTTTT | CASRIGTPNTGELFF
TRBJ2-3 | TRBV12-3/TRBV12-4 | TRBD2 | many | TGTGCCAGCAGCGGGGGGGCCACAGATACGCAGTATTTT | CASSGGATDTQYF
TRBJ2-1 | TRBV19 | TRBD2 | . | TGTGCCAGCCAAATTCTAGCGGGGGGGAGAAATGAGCAGTTCTTC | CASQILAGGRNEQFF
TRBJ2-1 | TRBV5-5 | TRBD2 | few | TGTGCCAGCAGCTTCACTAGCGCTTACAATGAGCAGTTCTTC | CASSFTSAYNEQFF
TRBJ2-1 | TRBV12-5 | . | . | TGTGCTAGTGGAACTGGTAATGAGCAGTTCTTC | CASGTGNEQFF
TRBJ2-7 | TRBV11-2 | . | many | TGTGCCAGCAGCCCCCAGACATCCGTGAAACAGTACTTC | CASSPQTSVKQYF
TRBJ2-1 | TRBV28 | TRBD2 | . | TGTGCCAGCAGCCCTCTAGCGGGGCTGAGCTCCTACAATGAGCAGTTCTTC | CASSPLAGLSSYNEQFF
TRBJ2-1 | TRBV6-6 | TRBD2 | few | TGTGCCAGCAGAGTAGGGGCGGGGGGCAGAAATGAGCAGTTCTTC | CASRVGAGGRNEQFF
TRBJ1-2 | TRBV27 | TRBD1 | few | TGTGCCAGCAGGTACAGGGGCGGCTACACCTTC | CASRYRGGYTF
TRBJ2-7 | TRBV5-4 | TRBD2 | . | TGTGCCAGCAAGGAGCGGGGGGGCGGCGAGCAGTACTTC | CASKERGGGEQYF
TRBJ1-3 | TRBV27 | . | few | TGTGCCAGCAGTGTACGTGTCGGAAACACCATATATTTT | CASSVRVGNTIYF
TRBJ1-4 | TRBV20-1 | . | many | TGCAGTGCTAGAGATCCCTCAAATGAAAAACTGTTTTTT | CSARDPSNEKLFF
TRBJ2-3 | TRBV5-4 | . | . | TGTGCCAGCAGCTTGGGGGGCGGGACGGCAGATACGCAGTATTTT | CASSLGGGTADTQYF
TRBJ2-3 | TRBV7-9 | . | few | TGTGCCGGACGAAGCGGGAGCACAGATACGCAGTATTTT | CAGRSGSTDTQYF
TRBJ2-4 | TRBV30 | . | . | TGTGCCTGGAGCCGCGGACGGGTGCTAGCCAAAAACATTCAGTACTTC | CAWSRGRVLAKNIQYF
TRBJ2-1 | TRBV9 | . | few | TGTGCCAGCAGCGTAGCTCCAGAAACCAATGAGCAGTTCTTC | CASSVAPETNEQFF
TRBJ2-3 | TRBV7-8 | . | few | TGTGCCAGCAGCTTAGTGACCGGGGCGAGCACAGATACGCAGTATTTT | CASSLVTGASTDTQYF
TRBJ1-3 | TRBV12-3/TRBV12-4 | . | . | TGTGCCAGCTCTTCCCCAGGAAACACCATATATTTT | CASSSPGNTIYF
TRBJ2-2 | TRBV7-2 | . | . | TGTGCCAGCAGCCCCCAAATTGGAAGCGCCGGGGAGCTGTTTTTT | CASSPQIGSAGELFF
TRBJ2-7 | TRBV3-1 | TRBD2 | few | TGTGCCAGCAGCCAAGATAGCGGGGGGGCCTACGAGCAGTACTTC | CASSQDSGGAYEQYF